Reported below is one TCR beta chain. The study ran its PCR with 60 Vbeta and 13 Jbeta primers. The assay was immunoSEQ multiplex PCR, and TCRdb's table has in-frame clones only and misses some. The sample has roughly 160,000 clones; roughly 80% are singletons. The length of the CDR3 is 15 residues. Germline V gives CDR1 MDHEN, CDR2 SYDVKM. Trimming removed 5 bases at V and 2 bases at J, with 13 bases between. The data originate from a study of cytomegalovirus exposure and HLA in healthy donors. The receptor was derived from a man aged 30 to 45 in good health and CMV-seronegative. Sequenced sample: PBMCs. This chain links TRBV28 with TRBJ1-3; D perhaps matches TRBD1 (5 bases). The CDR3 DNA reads TGTGCCAGCAGTCCCCCGGGGGTCACTGGAAACACCATATATTTT. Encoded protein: CASSPPGVTGNTIYF.